These 19 T cell receptor beta chains originate from one sample sequenced in a study of T cells after yellow fever vaccination. TCRdb called the 5' RACE reads again in MiXCR, with one record for every CDR3 protein. The sample includes roughly 310,000 distinct CDR3 sequences, around 4% seen only once; the top ten take around a quarter. This sample comprised PBMCs, obtained on the day of the yellow fever booster vaccination. All receptors come from a man between 18 and 35 years old who received the YFV17D yellow fever vaccine.

This clonotype was observed a few times. The gene calls are TRBV9 and TRBJ1-2; a weak D match, TRBD1 (6 bases). V was cut by 0 bases and J by 0 bases, with 18 bases left in between. Germline-derived CDR1 and CDR2 are SGDLS and YYNGEE. The CDR3 is made up of 18 amino acids. In DNA, the CDR3 is TGTGCCAGCAGCGTAGGGAAGGGGGGGAAGTTCGCTAACTATGGCTACACCTTC. Protein product: CASSVGKGGKFANYGYTF.

In its sample, this clonotype was seen a few times. The rearrangement links TRBV20-1 to TRBJ2-1; TRBD2 agrees at 10 bases. The CDR3 covers 15 residues. Per germline, CDR1 DFQATT and CDR2 SNEGSKA (reference sequence). The ends lost 0 bases at V and 4 bases at J; junction bases unmatched: 3. In DNA form, the CDR3 reads TGCAGTGCTAGAGATAGTAGCGGGAGGTACAATGAGCAGTTCTTC. This sequence encodes CSARDSSGRYNEQFF.

The chain joins TRBV7-9 to TRBJ2-3; no definite D call. This CDR3 comprises 17 residues. V was clipped by 1 base and J by 0 bases, with 14 bases between them. The germline gives CDR1 SEHNR, CDR2 FQNEAQ (reference sequence). CDR3 DNA sequence: TGTGCCAGCAGCTTAGGGGTTCTACCCCTAAGCACAGATACGCAGTATTTT. It yields the protein CASSLGVLPLSTDTQYF.

This sequence joins TRBV5-1 and TRBJ1-2; TRBD1 matches at 10 bases. Per germline, CDR1 SGHRS and CDR2 YFSETQ. The CDR3 loop spans 14 amino acids. With 3 bases clipped from V and 8 bases from J, the junction kept 7 bases outside the gene matches. CDR3 DNA: TGCGCCAGCAGCTCCCGGGACAGGGGAGGAGGCTACACCTTC. Protein: CASSSRDRGGGYTF. Using reference TRBV5-1 and TRBJ1-2 for the parts outside the CDR3, the full variable domain is KAGVTQTPRYLIKTRGQQVTLSCSPISGHRSVSWYQQTPGQGLQFLFEYFSETQRNKGNFPGRFSGRQFSNSRSEMNVSTLELGDSALYLCASSSRDRGGGYTFGSGTRLTVV.

There are many counts of this clonotype. The CDR3: CASSFTGDPDEQFF. For the CDR3, the DNA is TGTGCCAGCAGTTTTACGGGCGACCCCGATGAGCAGTTCTTC. This chain links TRBV12-3 or TRBV12-4 with TRBJ2-1; D remains unclear. V shed 3 bases and J shed 8 bases, with 14 bases lying between them. The CDR3 sequence is 14 residues long.

This clonotype was counted only a few times. This CDR3 is CASSLPTYEQYF. The CDR3 coding sequence is TGTGCCAGCAGCCTTCCCACCTACGAGCAGTACTTC. The gene calls are TRBV7-2 and TRBJ2-7, with unresolved D. This CDR3 contains 12 residues. Looked up from germline, CDR1 is SGHTA and CDR2 is FQGNSA. V was pared by 5 bases and J by 2 bases, with 7 bases between.

This clonotype was picked up many times. V usage is TRBV12-3 or TRBV12-4 and J usage is TRBJ1-1, with no clear D. Trimming pared 3 bases from V and 10 bases from J, leaving 15 bases between. The CDR3 is 13 residues long. CDR3 nucleotide sequence: TGTGCCAGCAGTTTTTCGGCAGGTTATACAGCTTTCTTT. Amino acid sequence: CASSFSAGYTAFF.

This clonotype was seen many times. The chain recombines TRBV5-1 with TRBJ2-3; 10 nucleotides agree with TRBD2. The CDR3 runs to 14 residues. From germline, CDR1 is SGHRS and CDR2 YFSETQ. V was pared by 0 bases and J by 5 bases, with 0 bases of the junction left unmatched. The CDR3 spells CASSLGTSGDTQYF. CDR3 bases: TGCGCCAGCAGCTTGGGGACTAGCGGAGATACGCAGTATTTT.

The sample holds many counts of this clonotype. The rearrangement uses TRBV7-9 and TRBJ1-1, with D unclear. The CDR3 runs to 15 residues. V dropped 11 bases and J dropped 3 bases, with 22 bases sitting between them. Germline lookup yields CDR1 SEHNR and CDR2 FQNEAQ (reference sequence). The CDR3, as DNA: TGTGCCTCCCGACCTCAGTCGAGTCTGGACACTGAAGCTTTCTTT. Amino acids: CASRPQSSLDTEAFF.

The V call is TRBV18, the J call TRBJ1-5; 7 nucleotides align to TRBD1. CDR3 length equals 14 residues. From germline, CDR1 is KGHSH and CDR2 LQKENI. V shed 4 bases and J 3 bases; nucleotides not matched to a gene: 3. In DNA form, the CDR3 reads TGTGCCAGCTCACAGGGGGCGCACAATCAGCCCCAGCATTTT. It codes for CASSQGAHNQPQHF.

This clonotype was seen repeatedly, ten times or more. For the CDR3, the DNA is TGCAGTGCCAAGGTTGGGGCGAGCAATCAGCCCCAGCATTTT. Translated, it gives CSAKVGASNQPQHF. The chain employs TRBV20-1 and TRBJ1-5, with a possible D match to TRBD1 (5 bases). From germline, CDR1 is DFQATT and CDR2 SNEGSKA (reference sequence). V lost 6 bases to trimming and J lost 1 base, with 13 bases between them. The CDR3 consists of 14 residues.

In its sample, this clonotype was seen a few times. This chain uses TRBV5-5 with TRBJ2-1; possible D gene TRBD2, 5 bases. V lost 0 bases, J lost 0 bases, and 19 bases lay in between. Germline CDR1 and CDR2: SGHKS and YYEKEE (reference sequence). The CDR3 covers 19 residues. The CDR3 is CASSLELRAHFSSYNEQFF. CDR3 DNA: TGTGCCAGCAGCTTGGAATTGCGGGCCCATTTCAGCTCCTACAATGAGCAGTTCTTC.

This clonotype has a count of ten or more. The gene calls are TRBV5-1 and TRBJ2-3; 10 bases agree with TRBD2. Trimming removed 0 bases from V and 3 bases from J; junction bases left unmatched: 1. CDR1 is SGHRS and CDR2 is YFSETQ in the germline V gene. The CDR3 extends over 15 amino acids. The CDR3 DNA follows: TGCGCCAGCAGCTTGGTACTAGCGGGAACAGATACGCAGTATTTT. Translation gives CASSLVLAGTDTQYF.

V gene TRBV28 combines with J gene TRBJ1-6; D is possibly TRBD1 (6 bases). V lost 2 bases and J lost 0, with 8 bases in between. Germline loops: CDR1 MDHEN, CDR2 SYDVKM. The CDR3 has 16 residues. The CDR3 coding sequence is TGTGCCAGCAGTTTACAGGGGAGCTCCTATAATTCACCCCTCCACTTT. As protein: CASSLQGSSYNSPLHF.

This clonotype was recorded a few times. This sequence joins TRBV20-1 and TRBJ2-7; D gene unclear. The CDR3 runs to 14 residues. CDR1 is DFQATT, CDR2 SNEGSKA, per germline (reference sequence). Here the CDR3 reads CSARDETRVYEQYV. CDR3 bases: TGCAGTGCAAGAGACGAGACCCGGGTTTACGAGCAGTACGTC.

This clonotype was picked up many times. The chain is built from TRBV29-1 and TRBJ1-1; no clear D gene. CDR1 and CDR2 (germline): SQVTM, ANQGSEA. This CDR3 spans 12 amino acids. Deletions cut 8 bases from V and 3 bases from J, with 13 bases between. CDR3 nucleotide sequence: TGCAGCTTAGGCAGCCGGGACACTGAAGCTTTCTTT. Protein product: CSLGSRDTEAFF. Full variable domain (rest looked up from reference TRBV29-1 and TRBJ1-1): SAVISQKPSRDICQRGTSLTIQCQVDSQVTMMFWYRQQPGQSLTLIATANQGSEATYESGFVIDKFPISRPNLTFSTLTVSNMSPEDSSIYLCSLGSRDTEAFFGQGTRLTVV.

This clonotype showed up many times. The chain recombines TRBV5-1 with TRBJ2-1; D might be TRBD2 (5 bases). The CDR3 is made up of 12 amino acids. Trimming removed 5 bases at V and 8 bases at J, with 11 bases between. Germline CDR1 SGHRS, CDR2 YFSETQ. The CDR3 spells CASRGTRYEQFF. In nucleotides, the CDR3 is TGCGCCAGCAGGGGAACTAGATATGAGCAGTTCTTC.

This clonotype was seen a few times. V gene TRBV3-1 combines with J gene TRBJ1-2, with D possibly matching TRBD1 (6 bases). Trimming shortened V by 3 bases and J by 4 bases, and 18 bases separated the two germline ends. Looked up from germline, CDR1 is LGHDT and CDR2 is YNNKEL (reference sequence). CDR3 length: 16 amino acids. The CDR3 DNA reads TGTGCCAGCAGCCAGGGTTGTTGGGGGGCATGCTATGGCTACACCTTC. Its protein product is CASSQGCWGACYGYTF. The full variable domain, completed using reference TRBV3-1 and TRBJ1-2, is DTAVSQTPKYLVTQMGNDKSIKCEQNLGHDTMYWYKQDSKKFLKIMFSYNNKELIINETVPNRFSPKSPDKAHLNLHINSLELGDSAVYFCASSQGCWGACYGYTFGSGTRLTVV.

The rearrangement uses TRBV7-2 and TRBJ2-1, with 8 bases identical to TRBD1. The CDR3 covers 14 residues. With 1 base clipped from V and 9 bases from J, the junction kept 5 bases outside the gene matches. In germline, CDR1 is SGHTA, CDR2 FQGNSA. The CDR3 reads CASSLGFGTGEQFF. In DNA form, the CDR3 reads TGTGCCAGCAGCTTAGGTTTCGGGACAGGTGAGCAGTTCTTC.